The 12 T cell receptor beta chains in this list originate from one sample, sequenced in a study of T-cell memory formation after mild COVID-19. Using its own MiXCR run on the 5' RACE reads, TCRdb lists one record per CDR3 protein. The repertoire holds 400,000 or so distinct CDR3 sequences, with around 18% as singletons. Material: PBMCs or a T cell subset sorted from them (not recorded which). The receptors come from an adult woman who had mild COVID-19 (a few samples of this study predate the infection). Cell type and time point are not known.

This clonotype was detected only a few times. CDR3 nucleotide sequence: TGTGCCAGCAGCTTTTCGACGGTAGGGGATGGCTACACCTTC. Translation: CASSFSTVGDGYTF. The chain carries TRBV7-9 and TRBJ1-2; maybe TRBD1 (5 bases). The CDR3 has 14 amino acids. The germline CDR1 and CDR2 sequences are SEHNR and FQNEAQ (reference sequence). V dropped 3 bases and J dropped 6 bases, with 14 bases sitting between them. Full variable domain (rest looked up from reference TRBV7-9 and TRBJ1-2): DTGVSQNPRHKITKRGQNVTFRCDPISEHNRLYWYRQTLGQGPEFLTYFQNEAQLEKSRLLSDRFSAERPKGSFSTLEIQRTEQGDSAMYLCASSFSTVGDGYTFGSGTRLTVV.

CDR3 DNA: TGCAGCGTTGGGCTAGCGGGTACTCCCCCGGAGACCCAGTACTTC. Its protein product is CSVGLAGTPPETQYF. V usage is TRBV29-1 and J usage is TRBJ2-5; 8 bases agree with TRBD2. J gave up 5 bases and V 4 bases, and 12 bases lay outside the gene matches. CDR3 length: 15 amino acids. From germline, CDR1 is SQVTM and CDR2 ANQGSEA.

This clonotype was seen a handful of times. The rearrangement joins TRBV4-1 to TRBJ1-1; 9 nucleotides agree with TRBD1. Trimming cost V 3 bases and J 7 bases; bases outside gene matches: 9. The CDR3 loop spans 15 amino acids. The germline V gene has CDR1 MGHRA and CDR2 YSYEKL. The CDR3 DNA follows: TGCGCCAGCAGCCAGCACCCGGGACAGGGTGATGAAGCTTTCTTT. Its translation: CASSQHPGQGDEAFF.

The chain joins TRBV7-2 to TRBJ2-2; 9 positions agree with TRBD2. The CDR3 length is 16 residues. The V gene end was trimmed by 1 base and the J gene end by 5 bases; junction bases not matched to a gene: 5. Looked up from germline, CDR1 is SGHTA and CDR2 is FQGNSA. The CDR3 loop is CASSLDLAGRTGELFF. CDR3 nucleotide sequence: TGTGCCAGCAGCTTAGATCTAGCGGGGAGGACCGGGGAGCTGTTTTTT.

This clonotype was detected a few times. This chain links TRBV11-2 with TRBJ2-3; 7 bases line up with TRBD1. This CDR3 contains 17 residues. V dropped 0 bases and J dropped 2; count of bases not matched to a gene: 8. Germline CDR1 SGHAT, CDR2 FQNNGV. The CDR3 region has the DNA TGTGCCAGCAGCTTAGAAGTCGACAGGGAATACACAGATACGCAGTATTTT. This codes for CASSLEVDREYTDTQYF.

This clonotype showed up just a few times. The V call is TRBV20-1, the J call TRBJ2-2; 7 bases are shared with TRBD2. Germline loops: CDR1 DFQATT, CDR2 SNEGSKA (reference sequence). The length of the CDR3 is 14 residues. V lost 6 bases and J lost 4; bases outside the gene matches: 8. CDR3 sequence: CSAAGREGTGELFF. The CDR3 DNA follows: TGCAGTGCGGCGGGCAGGGAGGGCACCGGGGAGCTGTTTTTT.

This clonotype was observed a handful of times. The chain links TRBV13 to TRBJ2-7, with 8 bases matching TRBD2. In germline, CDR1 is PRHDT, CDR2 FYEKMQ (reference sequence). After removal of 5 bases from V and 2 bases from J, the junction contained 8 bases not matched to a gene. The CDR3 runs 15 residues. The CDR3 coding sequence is TGTGCCAGCAGCCCGGCGGGAGGCCCGCCCTACGAGCAGTACTTC. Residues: CASSPAGGPPYEQYF.

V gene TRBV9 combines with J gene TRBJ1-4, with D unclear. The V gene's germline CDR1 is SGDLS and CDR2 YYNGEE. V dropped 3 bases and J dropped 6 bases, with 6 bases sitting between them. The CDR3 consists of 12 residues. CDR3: CASSEGDEKLFF. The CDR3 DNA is TGTGCCAGCAGCGAGGGAGATGAAAAACTGTTTTTT.

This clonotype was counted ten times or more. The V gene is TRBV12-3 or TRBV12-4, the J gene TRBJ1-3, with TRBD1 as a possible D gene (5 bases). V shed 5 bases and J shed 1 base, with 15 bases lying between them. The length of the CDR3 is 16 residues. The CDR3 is CASSQRQLISGNTIYF. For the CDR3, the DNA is TGTGCCAGCAGTCAGCGACAGCTGATATCTGGAAACACCATATATTTT.

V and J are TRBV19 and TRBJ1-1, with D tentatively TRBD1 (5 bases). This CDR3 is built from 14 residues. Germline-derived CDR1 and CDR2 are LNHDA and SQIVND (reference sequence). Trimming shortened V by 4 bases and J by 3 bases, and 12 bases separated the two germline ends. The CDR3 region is CASSSQGWYTEAFF. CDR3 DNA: TGTGCCAGTAGTAGCCAGGGTTGGTACACTGAAGCTTTCTTT.

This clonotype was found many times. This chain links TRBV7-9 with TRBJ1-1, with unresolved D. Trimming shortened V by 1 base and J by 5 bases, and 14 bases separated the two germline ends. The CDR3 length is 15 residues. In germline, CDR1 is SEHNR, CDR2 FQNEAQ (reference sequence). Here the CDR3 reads CASSLDGSAQTEAFF. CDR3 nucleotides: TGTGCCAGCAGCTTAGATGGTTCAGCCCAAACTGAAGCTTTCTTT.

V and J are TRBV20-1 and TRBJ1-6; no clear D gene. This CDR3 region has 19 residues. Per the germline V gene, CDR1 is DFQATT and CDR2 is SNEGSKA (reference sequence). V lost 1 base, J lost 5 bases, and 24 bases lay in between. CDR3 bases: TGCAGTGCTAGAGTCATCTGGGCAGTTCCCCTCAGAGATAATTCACCCCTCCACTTT. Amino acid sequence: CSARVIWAVPLRDNSPLHF.